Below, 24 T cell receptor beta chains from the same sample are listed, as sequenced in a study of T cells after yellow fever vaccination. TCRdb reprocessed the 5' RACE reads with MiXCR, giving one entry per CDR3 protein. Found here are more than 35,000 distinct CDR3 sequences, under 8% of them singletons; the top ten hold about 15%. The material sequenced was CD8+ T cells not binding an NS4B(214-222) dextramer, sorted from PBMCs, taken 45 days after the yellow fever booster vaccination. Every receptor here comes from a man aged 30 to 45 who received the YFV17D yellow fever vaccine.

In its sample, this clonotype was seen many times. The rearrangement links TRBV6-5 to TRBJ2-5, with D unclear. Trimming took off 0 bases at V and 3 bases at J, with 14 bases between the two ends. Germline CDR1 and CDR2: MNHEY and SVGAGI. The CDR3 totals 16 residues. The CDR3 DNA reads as TGTGCCAGCAGTTACTCGTTGTTGGGCAGAGAAGAGACCCAGTACTTC. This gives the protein CASSYSLLGREETQYF.

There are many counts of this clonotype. In DNA, the CDR3 is TGCGCCAGCGGGGACAGTGCTTCCTACGAGCAGTACTTC. Translated, it gives CASGDSASYEQYF. The rearrangement joins TRBV5-1 to TRBJ2-7; 7 bases align to TRBD1. The germline gives CDR1 SGHRS, CDR2 YFSETQ. Trimming removed 7 bases from V and 1 base from J; junction bases left unmatched: 5. The CDR3 contains 13 residues.

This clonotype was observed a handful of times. CDR3 bases: TGTGCCAGCAGTTATGTTTCACAGGGAGCCAAAAACATTCAGTACTTC. Translated: CASSYVSQGAKNIQYF. The V call is TRBV6-5, the J call TRBJ2-4; D is perhaps TRBD1 (6 bases). Germline V gene lookup returns CDR1 MNHEY and CDR2 SVGAGI. The V end lost 3 bases, the J end lost 0 bases, and 12 bases lay between the germline ends. The CDR3 runs 16 residues.

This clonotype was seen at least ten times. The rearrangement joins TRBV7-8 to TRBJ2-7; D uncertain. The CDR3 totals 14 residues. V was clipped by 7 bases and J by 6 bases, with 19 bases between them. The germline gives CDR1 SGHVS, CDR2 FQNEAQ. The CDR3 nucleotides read TGTGCCAGCACCCCCCCAGTTGGGCCTGGCGAGCAGTACTTC. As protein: CASTPPVGPGEQYF.

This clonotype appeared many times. CDR3 sequence (DNA): TGTGCCACTCTGACTAGCGGGAGTTGTTTAGATACGCAGTATTTT. Amino acids: CATLTSGSCLDTQYF. The chain carries TRBV6-7 and TRBJ2-3; 12 bases are shared with TRBD2. TRBV6-7 counts as an open reading frame of uncertain function. The CDR3 extends over 15 amino acids. V was pared by 10 bases and J by 5 bases, with 10 bases of the junction left unmatched.

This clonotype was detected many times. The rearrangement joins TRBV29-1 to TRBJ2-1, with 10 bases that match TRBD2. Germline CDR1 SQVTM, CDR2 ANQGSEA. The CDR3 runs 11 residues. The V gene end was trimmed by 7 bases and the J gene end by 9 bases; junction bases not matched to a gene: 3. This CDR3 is CSARTSGEQFF. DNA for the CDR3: TGCAGCGCTAGGACTAGCGGTGAGCAGTTCTTC.

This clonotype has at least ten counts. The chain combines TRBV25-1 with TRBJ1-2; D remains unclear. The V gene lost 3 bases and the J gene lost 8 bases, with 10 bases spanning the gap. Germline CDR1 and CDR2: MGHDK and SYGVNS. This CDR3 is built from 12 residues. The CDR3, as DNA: TGTGCCAGCAGTGAGGGCACTCAAGGCTACACCTTC. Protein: CASSEGTQGYTF.

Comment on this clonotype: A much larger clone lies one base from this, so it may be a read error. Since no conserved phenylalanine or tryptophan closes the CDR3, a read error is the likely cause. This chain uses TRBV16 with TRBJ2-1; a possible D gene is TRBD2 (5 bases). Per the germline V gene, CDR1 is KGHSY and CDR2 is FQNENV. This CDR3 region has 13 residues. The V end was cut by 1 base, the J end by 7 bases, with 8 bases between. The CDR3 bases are TGTGCCAGCAGCCAATGGGGAGTAAATGAGCAGTTCTCC. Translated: CASSQWGVNEQFS.

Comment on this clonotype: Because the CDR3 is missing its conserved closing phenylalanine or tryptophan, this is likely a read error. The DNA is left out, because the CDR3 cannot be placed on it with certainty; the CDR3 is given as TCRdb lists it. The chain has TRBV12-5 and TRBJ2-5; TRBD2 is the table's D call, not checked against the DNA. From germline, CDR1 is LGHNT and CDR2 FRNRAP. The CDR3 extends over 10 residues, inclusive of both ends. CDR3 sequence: CASGLVRGSP.

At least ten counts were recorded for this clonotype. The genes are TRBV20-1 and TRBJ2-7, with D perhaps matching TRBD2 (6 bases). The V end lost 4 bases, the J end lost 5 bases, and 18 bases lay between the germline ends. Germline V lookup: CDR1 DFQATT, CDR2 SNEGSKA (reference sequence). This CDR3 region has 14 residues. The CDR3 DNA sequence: TGCAGTGCTACCTGGGACTTGCAGGGCGACGAGCAGTACTTC. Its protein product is CSATWDLQGDEQYF.

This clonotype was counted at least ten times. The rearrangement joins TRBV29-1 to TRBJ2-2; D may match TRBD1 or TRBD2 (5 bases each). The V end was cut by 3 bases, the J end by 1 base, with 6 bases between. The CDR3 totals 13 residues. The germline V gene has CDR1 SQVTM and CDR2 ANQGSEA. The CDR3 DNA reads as TGCAGCGTTGAGGGGGTGAACACCGGGGAGCTGTTTTTT. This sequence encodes CSVEGVNTGELFF.

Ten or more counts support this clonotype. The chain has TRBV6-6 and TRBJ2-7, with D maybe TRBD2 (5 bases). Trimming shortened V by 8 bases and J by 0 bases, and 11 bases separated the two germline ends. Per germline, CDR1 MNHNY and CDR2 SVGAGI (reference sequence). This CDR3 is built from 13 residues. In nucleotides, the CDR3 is TGTGCCAGCGCGAGGGCCTACTCCTACGAGCAGTACTTC. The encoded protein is CASARAYSYEQYF.

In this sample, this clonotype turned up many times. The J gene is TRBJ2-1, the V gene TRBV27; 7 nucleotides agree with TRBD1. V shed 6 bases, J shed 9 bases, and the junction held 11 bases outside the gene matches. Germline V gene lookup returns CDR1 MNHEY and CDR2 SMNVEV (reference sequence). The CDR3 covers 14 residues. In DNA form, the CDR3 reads TGTGCCAGCAGCCAGAACGGACAGGACGGTGAGCAGTTCTTC. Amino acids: CASSQNGQDGEQFF.

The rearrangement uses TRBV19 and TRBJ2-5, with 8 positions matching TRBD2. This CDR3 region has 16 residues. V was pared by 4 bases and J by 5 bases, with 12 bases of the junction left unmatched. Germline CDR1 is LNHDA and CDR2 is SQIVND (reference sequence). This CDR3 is CASSNRAGDYGETQYF. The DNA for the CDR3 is TGTGCCAGTAGTAATCGAGCGGGGGACTATGGGGAGACCCAGTACTTC.

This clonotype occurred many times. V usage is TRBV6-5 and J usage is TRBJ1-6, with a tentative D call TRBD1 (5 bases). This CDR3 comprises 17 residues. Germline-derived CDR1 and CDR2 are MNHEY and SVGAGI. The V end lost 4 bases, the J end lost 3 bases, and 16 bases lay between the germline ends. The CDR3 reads CASSSYGLQGYNSPLHF. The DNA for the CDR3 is TGTGCCAGCAGTTCCTACGGCCTCCAGGGCTATAATTCACCCCTCCACTTT.

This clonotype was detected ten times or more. CDR3 sequence: CASSLTERMTGEQYF. The CDR3 coding sequence is TGTGCCAGCAGTTTAACGGAGCGGATGACGGGAGAGCAGTACTTC. V and J are TRBV12-3 or TRBV12-4 and TRBJ2-7, with D perhaps TRBD2 (5 bases). The CDR3 extends over 15 amino acids. The V and J ends lost 2 bases and 7 bases respectively, with 18 bases between them.

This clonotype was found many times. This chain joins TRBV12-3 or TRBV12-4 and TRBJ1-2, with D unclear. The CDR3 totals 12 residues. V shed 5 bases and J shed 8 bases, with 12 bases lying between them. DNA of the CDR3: TGTGCCAGCAGTCGGGGAGTAGAAGGCTACACCTTC. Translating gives CASSRGVEGYTF.

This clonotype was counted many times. CDR3 loop: CASSLTGNEQFF. CDR3 DNA sequence: TGTGCCAGCAGCTTGACAGGCAATGAGCAGTTCTTC. The chain links TRBV7-9 to TRBJ2-1; D might be TRBD1 (6 bases). The V end lost 3 bases, the J end lost 6 bases, and 6 bases lay between the germline ends. CDR1 and CDR2 from the germline V gene are SEHNR and FQNEAQ (reference sequence). The CDR3 is 12 amino acids.

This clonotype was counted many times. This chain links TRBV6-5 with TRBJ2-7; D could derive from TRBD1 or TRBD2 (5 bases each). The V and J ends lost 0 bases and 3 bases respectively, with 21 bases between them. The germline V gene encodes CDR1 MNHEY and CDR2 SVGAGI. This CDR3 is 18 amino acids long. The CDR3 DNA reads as TGTGCCAGCAGTTACTCGGATAAAGGGGAGAACCCCCACTACGAGCAGTACTTC. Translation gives CASSYSDKGENPHYEQYF.

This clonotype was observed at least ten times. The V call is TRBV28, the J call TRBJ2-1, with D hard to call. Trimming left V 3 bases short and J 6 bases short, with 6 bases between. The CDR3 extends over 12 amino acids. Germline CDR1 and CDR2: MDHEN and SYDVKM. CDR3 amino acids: CASSLSLNEQFF. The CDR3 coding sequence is TGTGCCAGCAGTTTGTCCCTCAATGAGCAGTTCTTC.

In DNA, the CDR3 is TGTGCCAGCAGTAATCCCTCGGGACAGGTACCGTACGAGCAGTACTTC. It is translated as CASSNPSGQVPYEQYF. The rearrangement uses TRBV2 and TRBJ2-7; TRBD1 matches 8 bases. V dropped 5 bases and J dropped 4; count of bases not matched to a gene: 13. Germline V lookup: CDR1 SNHLY, CDR2 FYNNEI. The CDR3 length is 16 residues.

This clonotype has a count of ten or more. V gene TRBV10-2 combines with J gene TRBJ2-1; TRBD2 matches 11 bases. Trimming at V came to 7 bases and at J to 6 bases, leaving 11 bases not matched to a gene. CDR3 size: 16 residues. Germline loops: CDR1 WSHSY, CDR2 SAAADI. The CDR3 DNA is TGCGCCAGCAACCTATTAGGACTAGCGGGTCCCAATGAGCAGTTCTTC. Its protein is CASNLLGLAGPNEQFF.

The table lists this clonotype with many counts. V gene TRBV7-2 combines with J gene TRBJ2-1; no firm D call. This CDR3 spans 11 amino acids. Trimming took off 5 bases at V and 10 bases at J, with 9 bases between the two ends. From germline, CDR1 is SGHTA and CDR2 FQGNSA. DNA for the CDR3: TGTGCCAGCAGCACCCCGTACGAGCAGTTCTTC. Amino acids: CASSTPYEQFF.

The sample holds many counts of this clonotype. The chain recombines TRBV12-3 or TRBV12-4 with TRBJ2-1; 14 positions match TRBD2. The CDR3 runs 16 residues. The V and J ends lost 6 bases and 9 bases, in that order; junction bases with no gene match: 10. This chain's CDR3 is CASSPGLAGEGGEQFF. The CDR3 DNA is TGTGCCAGCAGCCCGGGACTAGCGGGAGAGGGGGGTGAGCAGTTCTTC.